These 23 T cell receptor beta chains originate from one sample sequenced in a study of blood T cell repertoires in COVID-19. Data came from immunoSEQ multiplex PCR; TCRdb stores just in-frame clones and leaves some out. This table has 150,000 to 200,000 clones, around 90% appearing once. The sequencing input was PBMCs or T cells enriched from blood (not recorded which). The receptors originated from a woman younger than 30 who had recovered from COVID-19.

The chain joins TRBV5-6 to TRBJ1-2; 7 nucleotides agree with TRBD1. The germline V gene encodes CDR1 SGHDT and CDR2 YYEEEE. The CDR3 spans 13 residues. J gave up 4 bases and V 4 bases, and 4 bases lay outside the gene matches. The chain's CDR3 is CASSRDRVYGYTF. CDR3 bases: TGTGCCAGCAGCCGTGACAGGGTCTATGGCTACACCTTC.

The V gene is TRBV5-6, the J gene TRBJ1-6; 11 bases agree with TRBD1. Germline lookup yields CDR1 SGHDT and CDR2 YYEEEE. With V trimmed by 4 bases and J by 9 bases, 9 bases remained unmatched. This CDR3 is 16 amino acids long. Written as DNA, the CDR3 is TGTGCCAGCAGCGGCGGGACAGGGGGATTTGGTTCACCCCTCCACTTT. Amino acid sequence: CASSGGTGGFGSPLHF.

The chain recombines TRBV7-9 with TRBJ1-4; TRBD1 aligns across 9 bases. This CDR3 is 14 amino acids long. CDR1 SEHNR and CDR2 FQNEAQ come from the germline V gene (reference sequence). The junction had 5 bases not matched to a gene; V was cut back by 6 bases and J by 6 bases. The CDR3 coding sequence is TGTGCCAGCAGTTCCACAGGGGGCGATGAAAAACTGTTTTTT. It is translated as CASSSTGGDEKLFF.

The CDR3 sequence is CATAAAGHNEQFF. CDR3 coding DNA: TGTGCCACCGCGGCAGCAGGGCACAATGAGCAGTTCTTC. The chain employs TRBV19 and TRBJ2-1; D is perhaps TRBD1 (5 bases). The CDR3 is 13 amino acids. Per germline, CDR1 LNHDA and CDR2 SQIVND (reference sequence). The V and J ends lost 10 bases and 5 bases respectively, with 15 bases between them.

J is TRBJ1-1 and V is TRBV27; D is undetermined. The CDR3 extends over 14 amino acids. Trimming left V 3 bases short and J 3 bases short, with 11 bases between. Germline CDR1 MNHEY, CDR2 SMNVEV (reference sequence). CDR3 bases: TGTGCCAGCAGTTTGGGAGGCCTGGACACTGAAGCTTTCTTT. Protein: CASSLGGLDTEAFF.

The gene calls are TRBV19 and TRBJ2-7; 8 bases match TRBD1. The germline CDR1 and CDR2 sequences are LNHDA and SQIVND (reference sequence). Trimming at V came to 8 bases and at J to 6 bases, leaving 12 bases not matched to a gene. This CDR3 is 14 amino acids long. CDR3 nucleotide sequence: TGTGCCAGTGGGTACGCAGGGGGCGCGGTCGAGCAGTACTTC. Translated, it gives CASGYAGGAVEQYF. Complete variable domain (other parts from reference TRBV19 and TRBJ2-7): DGGITQSPKYLFRKEGQNVTLSCEQNLNHDAMYWYRQDPGQGLRLIYYSQIVNDFQKGDIAEGYSVSREKKESFPLTVTSAQKNPTAFYLCASGYAGGAVEQYFGPGTRLTVT.

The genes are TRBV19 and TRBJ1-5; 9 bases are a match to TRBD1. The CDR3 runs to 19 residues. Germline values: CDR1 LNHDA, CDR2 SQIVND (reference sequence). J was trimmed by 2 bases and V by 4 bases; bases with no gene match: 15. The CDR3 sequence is CASSTLPGQGRIGNQPQHF. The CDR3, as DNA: TGTGCCAGTAGTACACTACCGGGACAGGGTAGAATCGGCAATCAGCCCCAGCATTTT.

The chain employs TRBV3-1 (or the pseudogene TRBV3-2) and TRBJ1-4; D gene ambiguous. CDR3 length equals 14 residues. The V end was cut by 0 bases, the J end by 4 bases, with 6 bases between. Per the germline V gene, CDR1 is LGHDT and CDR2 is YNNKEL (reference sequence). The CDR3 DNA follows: TGTGCCAGCAGCCAAGAGGTAGATAATGAAAAACTGTTTTTT. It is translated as CASSQEVDNEKLFF.

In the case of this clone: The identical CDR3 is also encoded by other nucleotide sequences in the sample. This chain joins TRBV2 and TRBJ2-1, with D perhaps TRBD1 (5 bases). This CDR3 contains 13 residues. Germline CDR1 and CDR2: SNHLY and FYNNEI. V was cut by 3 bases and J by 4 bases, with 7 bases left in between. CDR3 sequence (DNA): TGTGCCAGCAGTGAGGGGCCGTACAATGAGCAGTTCTTC. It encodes CASSEGPYNEQFF.

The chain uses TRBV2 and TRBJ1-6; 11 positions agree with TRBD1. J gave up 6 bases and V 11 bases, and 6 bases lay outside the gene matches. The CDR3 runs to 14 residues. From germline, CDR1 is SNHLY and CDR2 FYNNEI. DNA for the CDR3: TGTGCCGGTGGACAGGGGGCTAGTAATTCACCCCTCCACTTT. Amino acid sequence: CAGGQGASNSPLHF.

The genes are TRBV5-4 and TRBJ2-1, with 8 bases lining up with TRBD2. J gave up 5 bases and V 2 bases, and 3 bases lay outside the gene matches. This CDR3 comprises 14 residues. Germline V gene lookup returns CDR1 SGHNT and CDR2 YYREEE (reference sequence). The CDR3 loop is CASSFERGNNEQFF. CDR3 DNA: TGTGCCAGCAGCTTCGAGCGGGGGAACAATGAGCAGTTCTTC.

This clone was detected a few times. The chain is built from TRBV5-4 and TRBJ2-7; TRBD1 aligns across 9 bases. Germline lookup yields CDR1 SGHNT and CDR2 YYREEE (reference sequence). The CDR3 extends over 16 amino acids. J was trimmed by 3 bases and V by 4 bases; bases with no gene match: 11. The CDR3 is CASSPKQGALNYEQYF. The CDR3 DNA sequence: TGTGCCAGCAGCCCTAAACAGGGGGCCCTGAACTACGAGCAGTACTTC. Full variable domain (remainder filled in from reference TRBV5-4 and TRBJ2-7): ETGVTQSPTHLIKTRGQQVTLRCSSQSGHNTVSWYQQALGQGPQFIFQYYREEENGRGNFPPRFSGLQFPNYSSELNVNALELDDSALYLCASSPKQGALNYEQYFGPGTRLTVT.

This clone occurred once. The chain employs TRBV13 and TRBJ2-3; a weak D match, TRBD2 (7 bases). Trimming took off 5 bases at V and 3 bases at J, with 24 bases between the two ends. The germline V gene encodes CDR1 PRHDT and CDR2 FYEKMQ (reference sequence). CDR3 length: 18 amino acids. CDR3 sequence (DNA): TGTGCCAGCAGCGGCCCTCGGGGGGCTCGTTTTGGGACAGATACGCAGTATTTT. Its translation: CASSGPRGARFGTDTQYF.

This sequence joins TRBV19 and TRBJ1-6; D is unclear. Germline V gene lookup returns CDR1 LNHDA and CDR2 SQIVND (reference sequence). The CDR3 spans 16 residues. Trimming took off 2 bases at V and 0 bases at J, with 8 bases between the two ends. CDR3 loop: CASSIHRSSYNSPLHF. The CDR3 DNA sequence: TGTGCCAGTAGTATACACAGAAGCTCCTATAATTCACCCCTCCACTTT.

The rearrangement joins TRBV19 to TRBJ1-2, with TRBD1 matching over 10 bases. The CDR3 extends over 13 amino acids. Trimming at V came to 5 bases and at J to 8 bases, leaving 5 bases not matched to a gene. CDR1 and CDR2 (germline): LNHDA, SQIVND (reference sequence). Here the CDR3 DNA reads TGTGCCAGTAGTGGACAGGGGGTTTTCGGCTACACCTTC. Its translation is CASSGQGVFGYTF.

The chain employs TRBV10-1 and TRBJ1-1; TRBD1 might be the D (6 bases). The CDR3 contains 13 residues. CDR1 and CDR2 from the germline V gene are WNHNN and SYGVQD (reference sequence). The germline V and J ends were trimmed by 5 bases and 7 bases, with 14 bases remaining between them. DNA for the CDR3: TGCGCCAGCAGTCTCCAGGGGACGGGTGAAGCTTTCTTT. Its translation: CASSLQGTGEAFF.

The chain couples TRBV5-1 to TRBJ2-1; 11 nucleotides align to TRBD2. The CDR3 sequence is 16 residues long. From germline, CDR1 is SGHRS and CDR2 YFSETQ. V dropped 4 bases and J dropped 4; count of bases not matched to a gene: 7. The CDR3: CASSADGTSGYNEQFF. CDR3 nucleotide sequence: TGCGCCAGCAGCGCGGACGGGACTAGCGGATACAATGAGCAGTTCTTC.

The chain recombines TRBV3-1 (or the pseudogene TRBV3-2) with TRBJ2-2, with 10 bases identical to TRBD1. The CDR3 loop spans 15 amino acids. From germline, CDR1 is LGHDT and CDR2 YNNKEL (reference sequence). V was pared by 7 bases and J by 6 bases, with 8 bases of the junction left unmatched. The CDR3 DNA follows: TGTGCCAGCACGGGGACAGGGGAAGTTTCCGGGGAGCTGTTTTTT. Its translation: CASTGTGEVSGELFF.

DNA for the CDR3: TGTGCCTGGAGTGTCTTGGGACAGGGGGCGGCGGCTGAAGCTTTCTTT. Translated, it gives CAWSVLGQGAAAEAFF. This rearrangement joins TRBV30 to TRBJ1-1; 12 positions match TRBD1. CDR1 GTSNPN and CDR2 SVGIG come from the germline V gene (reference sequence). This CDR3 is 16 amino acids long. After removal of 0 bases from V and 6 bases from J, the junction contained 8 bases not matched to a gene.

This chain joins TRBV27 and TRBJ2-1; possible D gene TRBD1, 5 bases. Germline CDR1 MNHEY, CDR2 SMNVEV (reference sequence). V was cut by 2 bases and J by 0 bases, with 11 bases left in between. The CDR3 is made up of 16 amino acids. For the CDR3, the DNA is TGTGCCAGCAGTTTACTTGGACATTTCTCCTACAATGAGCAGTTCTTC. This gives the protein CASSLLGHFSYNEQFF.

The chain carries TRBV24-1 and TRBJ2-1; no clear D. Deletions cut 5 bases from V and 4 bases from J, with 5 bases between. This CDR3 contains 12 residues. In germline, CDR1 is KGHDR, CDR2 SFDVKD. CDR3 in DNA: TGTGCCACCAGTGGTAGATACAATGAGCAGTTCTTC. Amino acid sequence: CATSGRYNEQFF.

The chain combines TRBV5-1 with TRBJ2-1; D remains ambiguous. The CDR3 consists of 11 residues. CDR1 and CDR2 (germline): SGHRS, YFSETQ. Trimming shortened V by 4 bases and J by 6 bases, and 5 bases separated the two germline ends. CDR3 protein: CASSISNEQFF. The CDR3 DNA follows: TGCGCCAGCAGCATTAGCAATGAGCAGTTCTTC.

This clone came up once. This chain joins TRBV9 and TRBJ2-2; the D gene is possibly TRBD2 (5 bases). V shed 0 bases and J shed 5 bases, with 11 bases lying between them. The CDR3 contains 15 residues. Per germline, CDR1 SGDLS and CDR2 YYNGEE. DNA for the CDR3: TGTGCCAGCAGCGTAGATGGAGGAGGAACCGGGGAGCTGTTTTTT. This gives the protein CASSVDGGGTGELFF.